The clone carrying this TCR beta chain was detected only a few times. The antigen remains unidentified. This sample also contains other DNA sequences that code for the same CDR3. Germline V lookup: CDR1 LNHDA, CDR2 SQIVND (reference sequence). The CDR3 length is 13 residues. V lost 3 bases to trimming and J lost 1 base, with 6 bases between them. The data originate from a study of OX40 agonist ivuxolimab in advanced cancers. General study findings and limits: At doses 0.1 to 3.0 mg/kg, CD4+ and CD8+ clones expanded. The antigens recognized by the expanded peripheral T cells, that is their antigen specificity, were not determined. Partial responders receiving 0.1-3.0 mg/kg showed among the lowest clonal expansion.

Autoimmune disease history or systemic immunosuppression barred patients. The data were produced by immunoSEQ multiplex PCR, yet TCRdb's version contains in-frame clones alone and is incomplete. The sample records roughly 28,000 clones, approximately 78% being singletons. This clonotype was sampled from an adult with an advanced solid tumor such as melanoma, head and neck, liver or kidney cancer. The chain joins TRBV19 to TRBJ1-1, with D maybe TRBD1 (5 bases). The sample consisted of CD4+ or CD8+ T cells sorted from blood, taken in a trial of the OX40 agonist ivuxolimab. The CDR3 here is CASSIGGNTEAFF. The CDR3, as DNA: TGTGCCAGTAGTATCGGGGGGAACACTGAAGCTTTCTTT.